The rows below give T cell receptor beta chains drawn from one sample of a study of blood T cell repertoires in COVID-19. Libraries were prepared by immunoSEQ multiplex PCR; TCRdb keeps only in-frame clonotypes and omits some of them. Among about 520,000 clones listed, approximately 85% were seen once. The sample taken for sequencing was peripheral blood. These receptors came from a human donor in a cohort sampled during active COVID-19. Each CDR3 is given with its conserved first and last residue. The D gene is left open where the match is weak. For some rows the clone size is stated as once, few or many, or as a class when expanded; others skip it.

TRBV5-1	TRBJ2-1	TRBD1	once	TGCGCCAGCAGCTACACAGGGGTCCCTGAGCAGTTCTTC	CASSYTGVPEQFF
TRBV9	TRBJ2-3	TRBD2	-	TGTGCCAGCAGCGTACGAGCGGGAGATGTAGATACGCAGTATTTT	CASSVRAGDVDTQYF
TRBV10-3	TRBJ2-1	TRBD2	-	TGTGCCATCAGTGCCCCATCGATTTCCGGGACTAGCGGGAGGACCTACAATGAGCAGTTCTTC	CAISAPSISGTSGRTYNEQFF
TRBV12-3/TRBV12-4	TRBJ1-1	-	-	TGTGCCAGCAGTTTCGCGCTCGAAGCTTTCTTT	CASSFALEAFF
TRBV6-5	TRBJ1-3	-	-	TGTGCCAGCGACAGTTCTGGAAACACCATATATTTT	CASDSSGNTIYF
TRBV10-3	TRBJ2-5	TRBD2	once	TGTGCCATCAGTGAGGGGGTCGGGAGGGGGTCGAGCCAGTACTTC	CAISEGVGRGSSQYF
TRBV3-1/TRBV3-2	TRBJ1-2	-	-	TGTGCCAGCAGCCAAGCCCCCGTGAACTATGGCTACACCTTC	CASSQAPVNYGYTF
TRBV7-8	TRBJ1-5	TRBD1	few	TGTGCCAGCAGCGCCCATAGGGACAGGGATCAGCCCCAGCATTTT	CASSAHRDRDQPQHF
TRBV7-3	TRBJ2-2	-	-	TGTGCCAGCAGCTACCTTAGCCCAGGGGAGCTGTTTTTT	CASSYLSPGELFF
TRBV9	TRBJ2-7	TRBD2	-	TGTGCCAGCAGCGTAGACCATGCCGGGAGGCAGAGATTCTACGAGCAGTACTTC	CASSVDHAGRQRFYEQYF
TRBV9	TRBJ2-4	-	-	TGTGCCAGCAGCGCGCTAGACGGCGACATTCAGTACTTC	CASSALDGDIQYF
TRBV6-6	TRBJ2-3	-	-	TGTGCCAGCAGTCCCTCCAGGGGTAGAGCAGATACGCAGTATTTT	CASSPSRGRADTQYF
TRBV2	TRBJ2-7	TRBD2	-	TGTGCCAGCAGTCGGGCTAGCGGGGACTACGAGCAGTACTTC	CASSRASGDYEQYF
TRBV2	TRBJ2-7	TRBD2	-	TGTGCCAGCGTCGGGAGTGGGAGGGCCGTCGAGCAGTACTTC	CASVGSGRAVEQYF
TRBV7-2	TRBJ2-2	TRBD1	-	TGTGCCAGCAGCTTGGTACAGGGGTACACCGGGGAGCTGTTTTTT	CASSLVQGYTGELFF
TRBV19	TRBJ1-5	-	-	TGTGCCAGTAGTATTAGGAGGGGATATAGCAATCAGCCCCAGCATTTT	CASSIRRGYSNQPQHF
TRBV2	TRBJ2-3	TRBD2	-	TGTGCCAGCAGCGGGACTAGCGGGAGCCCAGATACGCAGTATTTT	CASSGTSGSPDTQYF